This passage covers 29 T cell receptor beta chains from one sample sequenced in a study of T cells after yellow fever vaccination. TCRdb ran MiXCR on the 5' RACE reads and lists one entry per CDR3 protein. The sample lists just under 600,000 distinct CDR3 sequences, roughly 13% occurring once. The source was PBMCs, collected on the day of the yellow fever booster vaccination. Every receptor here comes from a man aged 25-45 years who received the YFV17D yellow fever vaccine.

V gene TRBV10-2 combines with J gene TRBJ2-7, with 8 bases aligning to TRBD2. With V trimmed by 5 bases and J by 0 bases, 15 bases remained unmatched. Germline lookup yields CDR1 WSHSY and CDR2 SAAADI. The CDR3 consists of 18 residues. DNA for the CDR3: TGCGCCAGCAGTAACCAGGGACTAGAACGCTTAGGCTCCTACGAGCAGTACTTC. It encodes CASSNQGLERLGSYEQYF.

This rearrangement joins TRBV4-3 to TRBJ2-1; the D is unclear. This CDR3 region has 13 residues. With 0 bases removed from V and 13 bases from J, the gap between germline ends came to 13 bases. Germline-derived CDR1 and CDR2 are LGHNA and YSLEER. CDR3 protein: CASSQEQPGLQFF. The CDR3 nucleotides read TGCGCCAGCAGCCAAGAACAGCCGGGCCTACAGTTCTTC.

This clonotype has more than one count but fewer than ten. This rearrangement joins TRBV15 to TRBJ2-3, with D perhaps given as TRBD1 or TRBD2 (5 bases each). The V end was cut by 1 base, the J end by 6 bases, with 8 bases between. The CDR3 has 13 amino acids. Germline V gives CDR1 LNHNV, CDR2 YYDKDF (reference sequence). CDR3 sequence: CATSRGGADTQYF. In DNA form, the CDR3 reads TGTGCCACCAGCAGAGGAGGGGCGGATACGCAGTATTTT.

This clonotype was picked up a small number of times. The chain uses TRBV5-1 and TRBJ2-3, with 7 bases identical to TRBD2. V shed 10 bases and J 14 bases; nucleotides not matched to a gene: 16. From germline, CDR1 is SGHRS and CDR2 YFSETQ. This CDR3 is built from 12 residues. The CDR3 spells CASSPDFRGGYF. The DNA of the CDR3 is TGCGCCTCCTCCCCGGACTTTCGCGGGGGGTATTTT. The whole variable domain, filled in from reference TRBV5-1 and TRBJ2-3, reads KAGVTQTPRYLIKTRGQQVTLSCSPISGHRSVSWYQQTPGQGLQFLFEYFSETQRNKGNFPGRFSGRQFSNSRSEMNVSTLELGDSALYLCASSPDFRGGYFGPGTRLTVL.

The chain employs TRBV7-3 and TRBJ2-5; TRBD2 aligns across 14 bases. Trimming at V came to 5 bases and at J to 5 bases, leaving 13 bases not matched to a gene. The CDR3 is made up of 18 amino acids. From germline, CDR1 is SGHTA and CDR2 FQGTGA. The CDR3, as DNA: TGTGCCAGCAGCCCGGGGACTAGCGGGAGTGCCTTTATGGAGACCCAGTACTTC. Encoded protein: CASSPGTSGSAFMETQYF.

This clonotype occurred a few times. CDR3 residues: CASSQPPSSEQFF. The DNA for the CDR3 is TGTGCCAGCAGCCAGCCGCCTAGCTCTGAGCAGTTCTTC. This chain connects TRBV11-2 to TRBJ2-1, with D possibly matching TRBD2 (5 bases). Germline V lookup: CDR1 SGHAT, CDR2 FQNNGV. Trimming removed 5 bases from V and 9 bases from J, with 14 bases in between. The CDR3 is made up of 13 amino acids. Full variable domain (remainder filled in from reference TRBV11-2 and TRBJ2-1): EAGVAQSPRYKIIEKRQSVAFWCNPISGHATLYWYQQILGQGPKLLIQFQNNGVVDDSQLPKDRFSAERLKGVDSTLKIQPAKLEDSAVYLCASSQPPSSEQFFGPGTRLTVL.

The chain combines TRBV20-1 with TRBJ2-3; maybe TRBD2 (5 bases). The ends were cut back, 5 bases at V and 1 base at J, with 13 bases in the middle. The length of the CDR3 is 14 residues. CDR1 DFQATT and CDR2 SNEGSKA come from the germline V gene (reference sequence). The CDR3 DNA sequence: TGCAGTGCTCACCGGATGGAGGGCACAGATACGCAGTATTTT. Its translation: CSAHRMEGTDTQYF.

The chain combines TRBV12-3 or TRBV12-4 with TRBJ1-5; TRBD1 matches at 9 bases. This CDR3 is built from 14 residues. With V trimmed by 6 bases and J by 4 bases, 4 bases remained unmatched. CDR3 sequence reads: CASRRTGENQPQHF. The CDR3 nucleotides read TGTGCCAGCAGACGGACAGGGGAAAATCAGCCCCAGCATTTT.

This chain uses TRBV5-1 with TRBJ2-5; D is ambiguous. Between the trimmed V and J ends, which lost 7 bases and 1 base, there was a span of 11 bases. CDR3 size: 13 residues. Germline V gene sequence: CDR1 SGHRS, CDR2 YFSETQ. For the CDR3, the DNA is TGCGCCAGCCTATTGGACGGCCAAGAGACCCAGTACTTC. Translated: CASLLDGQETQYF.

This clonotype has only a few counts. CDR3 residues: CASTRAEVRGANVLTF. In nucleotides, the CDR3 is TGTGCCAGCACCCGCGCAGAGGTGCGTGGGGCCAACGTCCTGACTTTC. The rearrangement uses TRBV2 and TRBJ2-6; D unclear. The germline gives CDR1 SNHLY, CDR2 FYNNEI. CDR3 length equals 16 residues. V was cut by 7 bases and J by 3 bases, with 16 bases left in between.

This clonotype was seen more than once but under ten times. A read error may account for a junction end that differs from germline. The genes are TRBV7-9 and TRBJ2-5, with D unclear. Germline assignment: CDR1 SEHNR and CDR2 FQNEAQ (reference sequence). CDR3 size: 9 residues. CDR3 region: CASSYDRIF. Here the CDR3 DNA reads TGTGCCAGCAGTTACGACCGAATATTC.

V is TRBV12-3 or TRBV12-4 and J is TRBJ2-7; 7 bases align to TRBD1. The CDR3 covers 13 residues. J lost 7 bases, V lost 6 bases, and 9 bases had no gene match. The CDR3 region has the DNA TGTGCCAGCAGACCGGGACAGTCTCGGGAGCAGTACTTC. Translating gives CASRPGQSREQYF.

The rearrangement uses TRBV23-1 and TRBJ2-1, with TRBD1 matching 10 bases. TRBV23-1 is flagged as an ORF with uncertain function. The CDR3 runs to 15 residues. The junction had 8 bases not matched to a gene; V was cut back by 9 bases and J by 3 bases. CDR3 sequence reads: CARGQGQGRYNEQFF. The CDR3 region has the DNA TGCGCCAGAGGTCAGGGACAGGGGCGCTACAATGAGCAGTTCTTC.

This clonotype was counted at least ten times. The chain carries TRBV11-2 and TRBJ2-5; D perhaps matches TRBD1 (5 bases). This CDR3 comprises 14 residues. Looked up from germline, CDR1 is SGHAT and CDR2 is FQNNGV. V gave up 5 bases and J gave up 5 bases, with 15 bases separating them. The CDR3 DNA follows: TGTGCCAGCAGCCCGAAAGGGGCACGGGAGACCCAGTACTTC. Translated, it gives CASSPKGARETQYF.

This clonotype has only a few counts. This sequence joins TRBV3-1 and TRBJ2-1, with TRBD2 matching over 9 bases. The germline CDR1 and CDR2 sequences are LGHDT and YNNKEL (reference sequence). V lost 6 bases and J lost 2; bases outside the gene matches: 5. The CDR3 runs 15 residues. CDR3 in amino acids: CASSGGLAPYNEQFF. Here the CDR3 DNA reads TGTGCCAGCAGTGGTGGACTAGCGCCCTACAATGAGCAGTTCTTC.

The rearrangement uses TRBV29-1 and TRBJ2-2; D not resolved. V lost 4 bases to trimming and J lost 6 bases, with 6 bases between them. Germline values: CDR1 SQVTM, CDR2 ANQGSEA. The CDR3 length is 11 residues. The CDR3 region has the DNA TGCAGCGTTGGTGCAGCCGGGGAGCTGTTTTTT. Its translation: CSVGAAGELFF.

The chain recombines TRBV20-1 with TRBJ2-5, with D unresolved. Deletions cut 3 bases from V and 7 bases from J, with 18 bases between. From germline, CDR1 is DFQATT and CDR2 SNEGSKA (reference sequence). The CDR3 covers 14 residues. In DNA form, the CDR3 reads TGCAGTGCTAGTTCTTACTCCCGCGGTGCGACCCAGTACTTC. This gives the protein CSASSYSRGATQYF.

The chain links TRBV11-2 to TRBJ2-5; 7 bases are a match to TRBD2. CDR3 length: 18 residues. Per the germline V gene, CDR1 is SGHAT and CDR2 is FQNNGV. With V trimmed by 5 bases and J by 5 bases, 20 bases remained unmatched. Here the CDR3 reads CASSPNTLGRGLSETQYF. The CDR3, as DNA: TGTGCCAGCAGCCCTAATACTTTAGGGAGGGGTTTATCGGAGACCCAGTACTTC.

This clonotype appeared a few times. The chain's CDR3 is CASPEEVGGSAADTQYF. CDR3 bases: TGTGCCAGCCCGGAAGAAGTAGGGGGGAGCGCGGCAGATACGCAGTATTTT. The V call is TRBV7-9, the J call TRBJ2-3; D is perhaps TRBD1 or TRBD2 (6 bases each). In germline, CDR1 is SEHNR, CDR2 FQNEAQ (reference sequence). Trimming left V 8 bases short and J 4 bases short, with 25 bases between. This CDR3 has 17 amino acids.

V is TRBV20-1 and J is TRBJ2-1; 7 nucleotides align to TRBD2. V shed 0 bases, J shed 3 bases, and the junction held 8 bases outside the gene matches. Germline CDR1 reads DFQATT; CDR2 reads SNEGSKA (reference sequence). The CDR3 sequence is 16 residues long. CDR3 in amino acids: CSARDRLAAHYNEQFF. In DNA form, the CDR3 reads TGCAGTGCTAGAGATCGCCTAGCGGCACACTACAATGAGCAGTTCTTC.

This clonotype was seen many times. The genes are TRBV20-1 and TRBJ1-1; D is uncertain. CDR1 is DFQATT and CDR2 is SNEGSKA in the germline V gene (reference sequence). The CDR3 totals 11 residues. The germline V and J ends were trimmed by 5 bases and 6 bases, with 10 bases remaining between them. The CDR3 loop is CSAGPGPEAFF. The CDR3 DNA is TGCAGTGCTGGGCCCGGGCCTGAAGCTTTCTTT.

The chain has TRBV7-2 and TRBJ2-7; 10 positions match TRBD1. The CDR3 has 15 residues. Germline V lookup: CDR1 SGHTA, CDR2 FQGNSA. V was clipped by 1 base and J by 7 bases; unmatched bases: 7. Here the CDR3 reads CASSLEGTGVREQYF. DNA for the CDR3: TGTGCCAGCAGCTTAGAGGGGACAGGGGTGAGAGAGCAGTACTTC.

This chain connects TRBV5-1 to TRBJ1-6; TRBD1 aligns across 7 bases. The CDR3 totals 15 residues. Trimming took 0 bases from V and 7 from J; bases not matched to a gene: 4. Germline values: CDR1 SGHRS, CDR2 YFSETQ. The CDR3 spells CASSLGQGDNSPLHF. As DNA, the CDR3 is TGCGCCAGCAGCTTGGGACAGGGAGACAATTCACCCCTCCACTTT.

This clonotype was counted at least ten times. The rearrangement links TRBV2 to TRBJ2-1; D ambiguous. The CDR3 length is 13 residues. V gave up 6 bases and J gave up 2 bases, with 8 bases separating them. Germline CDR1 reads SNHLY; CDR2 reads FYNNEI. CDR3 region: CASRPPPYNEQFF. DNA of the CDR3: TGTGCCAGCAGACCCCCCCCCTACAATGAGCAGTTCTTC.

The genes are TRBV20-1 and TRBJ1-5; no clear D. CDR3 length: 15 amino acids. The V and J ends lost 0 bases and 4 bases respectively, with 13 bases between them. The V gene's germline CDR1 is DFQATT and CDR2 SNEGSKA (reference sequence). CDR3 region: CSARDPTRRNQPQHF. DNA of the CDR3: TGCAGTGCTAGAGATCCAACAAGGCGGAATCAGCCCCAGCATTTT.

The CDR3 sequence: CASTSLPSANTGELFF. The CDR3 DNA follows: TGTGCCAGCACCTCTCTCCCTAGCGCGAACACCGGGGAGCTGTTTTTT. This chain joins TRBV5-5 and TRBJ2-2; D might be TRBD2 (6 bases). V lost 6 bases to trimming and J lost 0 bases, with 15 bases between them. From germline, CDR1 is SGHKS and CDR2 YYEKEE (reference sequence). There are 16 residues in the CDR3.

The CDR3 DNA sequence: TGTGCCAGCAGTTTAGAGGCAAGACAAGAGACCCAGTACTTC. Its protein product is CASSLEARQETQYF. V usage is TRBV12-3 or TRBV12-4 and J usage is TRBJ2-5; D ambiguous. The ends were cut back, 1 base at V and 2 bases at J, with 8 bases in the middle. The CDR3 has 14 amino acids.

J is TRBJ2-2 and V is TRBV10-2; D call uncertain. Germline loops: CDR1 WSHSY, CDR2 SAAADI. V was cut by 5 bases and J by 8 bases, with 3 bases left in between. This CDR3 has 10 residues. The CDR3 region has the DNA TGCGCCAGCAGTCGGGGGGAGCTGTTTTTT. This gives the protein CASSRGELFF.

V is TRBV5-1 and J is TRBJ2-5; D is perhaps TRBD2 (5 bases). V was shortened by 4 bases and J by 5 bases, with 24 bases between the two germline ends. The CDR3 sequence is 17 residues long. The V gene's germline CDR1 is SGHRS and CDR2 YFSETQ. CDR3: CASSLGGGYASLETQYF. The DNA of the CDR3 is TGCGCCAGCAGCCTCGGTGGCGGGTACGCCTCCCTGGAGACCCAGTACTTC.